This T cell receptor beta chain emerged from a study of CD8+CD57+ T cells in acquired aplastic anemia. Study context: On average, sorted CD4+ and CD8+ cells gave 3 to 4 ug of DNA.

Investigators profiled TCR beta VDJ and CDR3 from genomic DNA template. TCRdb re-called the reads through MiXCR, storing one row per CDR3 protein. The data show roughly 500,000 distinct CDR3 sequences, with around a third seen just once and under 0.95% held by the top ten. CD8+CD57+ cell expansion had been shown by flow cytometry in patients chosen for sequencing. The J segment lost 12 bases and the V segment lost 5 bases, leaving 4 bases of the junction unmatched. CDR3 length: 11 amino acids. The J gene is TRBJ2-1, the V gene TRBV12-3 or TRBV12-4, with 7 bases identical to TRBD2. Sequenced: sorted CD4+, CD8+, or CD8+CD57+ T cells (not recorded which) from PBMCs. This TCR came from a human donor with aplastic anemia. The CDR3 here is CASSLSGVQFF. The CDR3 region has the DNA TGTGCCAGCAGTCTGAGCGGGGTGCAGTTCTTC.